This T cell receptor (beta chain) was recovered during a study of response to subunit inactivated influenza vaccine. The CDR3 runs 17 residues. Germline CDR1 is SGHDN and CDR2 is FVKESK. Between the trimmed V and J ends, which lost 0 bases and 6 bases, there was a span of 18 bases. TCRdb re-analysed the RT-PCR reads in MiXCR, keeping a single row per CDR3 protein. Of a few hundred thousand distinct CDR3 sequences in the sample, 10% to 11% are singletons; the top ten hold approximately 12%. The chain has TRBV14 and TRBJ2-1; D is possibly TRBD2 (6 bases). The sequence derives from a man in his forties or fifties who received an inactivated influenza vaccine. Material: PBMCs from blood, obtained 45 days after vaccination. Written as DNA, the CDR3 is TGTGCCAGCAGCCAAGATACAAGACTATCGGGAGTCAATGAGCAGTTCTTC. Encoded protein: CASSQDTRLSGVNEQFF.